The rows below give T cell receptor beta chains drawn from one sample of a study of blood T cells in healthy people across ages. TCRdb called the 5' RACE reads again in MiXCR, with one record for every CDR3 protein. The sample gives more than 1 million distinct CDR3 sequences, more than 40% of which show up once; under 20% is in the top ten. Sequenced sample: blood. These receptors were obtained from a woman in her sixties or seventies in good health. Each CDR3 is given with its conserved first and last residue. D genes are given only for firm matches. A clone size is listed for some rows: how often the clone was seen (once, few, many), or a class if it is expanded.

abundance	d_gene	v_gene	j_gene	CDR3aa	CDR3nt
-	-	TRBV12-5	TRBJ2-1	CASGLVERAQFF	TGTGCTAGTGGTTTGGTTGAGAGGGCGCAGTTCTTC
-	TRBD2	TRBV13	TRBJ2-5	CASSTGLAGVNEQYF	TGTGCCAGCAGCACGGGACTAGCGGGAGTAAATGAGCAGTACTTC
-	TRBD2	TRBV15	TRBJ2-5	CAASRGEIAGGLQETQYF	TGTGCCGCCAGCAGAGGAGAAATAGCGGGAGGGCTCCAAGAGACCCAGTACTTC
few	-	TRBV5-4	TRBJ2-3	CASSLDRTHSTDTQYF	TGTGCCAGCAGCTTGGATAGGACTCATTCCACAGATACGCAGTATTTT
-	TRBD2	TRBV28	TRBJ2-6	CASSVWGGSSGANVLTF	TGTGCCAGCAGCGTCTGGGGGGGGAGCTCTGGGGCCAACGTCCTGACTTTC
-	-	TRBV29-1	TRBJ2-5	CATDQETQYF	TGCGCGACAGACCAAGAGACCCAGTACTTC
-	-	TRBV5-5	TRBJ2-7	CASSLEGSSIDEQYF	TGTGCCAGCAGCTTGGAAGGGAGTTCGATCGATGAGCAGTACTTC
-	-	TRBV20-1	TRBJ2-1	CSARKPGVYNEQFF	TGCAGTGCTAGAAAACCAGGGGTTTACAATGAGCAGTTCTTC
few	TRBD2	TRBV27	TRBJ2-3	CASSFFVGLAGVSDTQYF	TGTGCCAGCAGTTTTTTTGTAGGACTAGCGGGAGTGTCAGATACGCAGTATTTT
-	TRBD2	TRBV11-2	TRBJ2-3	CASSYGGTKTDTQYF	TGTGCCAGCAGCTACGGGGGGACGAAGACAGATACGCAGTATTTT
-	TRBD2	TRBV20-1	TRBJ2-7	CSADPSGISSYEQYF	TGCAGTGCGGATCCTAGCGGGATTAGCTCCTACGAGCAGTACTTT
few	TRBD1	TRBV6-5	TRBJ2-7	CASRGTDYEQYF	TGTGCCAGCAGAGGGACAGACTACGAGCAGTACTTC
-	TRBD1	TRBV20-1	TRBJ2-1	CSARPPQTGKNEQFF	TGCAGTGCGAGACCTCCCCAGACAGGGAAGAATGAGCAGTTCTTC
-	TRBD2	TRBV13	TRBJ2-3	CASSLTGTSGSKPPTDTQYF	TGTGCCAGCAGCTTAACTGGGACTAGCGGGTCGAAACCCCCCACAGATACGCAGTATTTT
-	-	TRBV11-3	TRBJ2-1	CASSLGEGMGSYNEQFF	TGTGCCAGCAGCTTAGGTGAGGGTATGGGCTCCTACAATGAGCAGTTCTTC
-	-	TRBV7-8	TRBJ2-7	CASSFGEGGNEQYF	TGTGCCAGCAGCTTCGGTGAAGGGGGGAACGAGCAGTACTTC
-	TRBD2	TRBV30	TRBJ2-7	CAWSFGSGDTYEQYF	TGTGCCTGGAGTTTCGGTAGCGGGGATACCTACGAGCAGTACTTC
few	-	TRBV6-1	TRBJ2-1	CASSELWGGTSYNEQFF	TGTGCCAGCAGTGAACTCTGGGGCGGGACATCCTACAATGAGCAGTTCTTC
-	TRBD1	TRBV12-3/TRBV12-4	TRBJ1-1	CASSFGTGVMYAFF	TGTGCCAGCAGTTTCGGGACAGGGGTGATGTACGCTTTCTTT
-	-	TRBV12-3/TRBV12-4	TRBJ2-1	CASSLKTGWNEQFF	TGTGCCAGCAGTTTAAAAACAGGGTGGAATGAGCAGTTCTTC
few	TRBD1	TRBV29-1	TRBJ1-5	CSVVTGVRNQPQHF	TGCAGCGTAGTGACAGGGGTAAGGAATCAGCCCCAGCATTTT
few	-	TRBV7-9	TRBJ2-1	CASNKLGGAGGYNEQFF	TGTGCCAGCAACAAGCTCGGGGGGGCAGGGGGCTACAATGAGCAGTTCTTC
-	TRBD1	TRBV5-6	TRBJ1-2	CASSLSGTVTSYGYTF	TGTGCCAGCAGCTTGAGCGGGACAGTTACCTCCTATGGCTACACCTTC
-	-	TRBV4-2	TRBJ2-1	CASSLYGGTRGDEQFF	TGTGCCAGCAGCCTATATGGGGGGACACGGGGAGATGAGCAGTTCTTC
-	-	TRBV14	TRBJ2-7	CASSPPEQLEQYF	TGTGCCAGCAGCCCGCCGGAACAGCTAGAGCAGTACTTC
-	TRBD1	TRBV29-1	TRBJ2-7	CSVPAGGSYEQYF	TGCAGCGTGCCCGCAGGGGGTTCCTACGAGCAGTACTTC
few	-	TRBV7-3	TRBJ2-7	CASSPSAYSSEQYF	TGTGCCAGCAGCCCAAGTGCCTACTCCTCCGAGCAGTACTTC
-	-	TRBV28	TRBJ1-5	CASGQGRGQPQHF	TGTGCCAGCGGTCAGGGTCGGGGTCAGCCCCAGCATTTT
-	TRBD2	TRBV10-1	TRBJ2-3	CASSDRLAGTIIPSTDTQYF	TGCGCCAGCAGTGATCGACTAGCGGGGACCATAATACCTAGCACAGATACGCAGTATTTT
few	-	TRBV27	TRBJ2-1	CASRNERRGRNNEQFF	TGTGCCAGCCGGAATGAGCGCCGTGGCAGGAATAATGAGCAGTTCTTC
-	TRBD1	TRBV24-1	TRBJ2-5	CATSELRGQQETQYF	TGTGCCACCAGTGAGTTGAGGGGACAGCAAGAGACCCAGTACTTC
-	-	TRBV3-1	TRBJ2-2	CASGLDSHDVFF	TGTGCCAGCGGCCTTGACAGCCACGACGTGTTTTTT
-	-	TRBV6-1	TRBJ2-7	CASSEAVRGEQYF	TGTGCCAGCAGTGAAGCGGTCAGGGGCGAGCAGTACTTC
-	-	TRBV20-1	TRBJ2-3	CSVRVRPWDTQYF	TGCAGTGTTAGAGTCAGGCCTTGGGATACGCAGTATTTT
few	-	TRBV20-1	TRBJ2-1	CSARGQREEQFF	TGCAGTGCTAGAGGTCAGAGGGAGGAGCAGTTCTTC
-	TRBD2	TRBV25-1	TRBJ2-1	CASSASNGTSGASNEQFF	TGTGCCAGCAGTGCCAGCAACGGGACTAGCGGGGCCAGCAATGAGCAGTTCTTC
few	TRBD1	TRBV27	TRBJ1-2	CATAGTGGAGYTF	TGTGCCACCGCGGGGACAGGGGGCGCGGGCTACACCTTC
-	TRBD2	TRBV20-1	TRBJ2-1	CSARVGASRAGGQFF	TGCAGTGCTAGAGTCGGGGCGTCCAGAGCGGGAGGGCAGTTCTTC
-	-	TRBV20-1	TRBJ2-7	CSVPSTISYEQYF	TGCAGTGTTCCCTCCACGATATCCTACGAGCAGTACTTC
-	-	TRBV6-1	TRBJ1-6	CASSEEGRGSPLHF	TGTGCCAGCAGTGAAGAGGGGAGAGGATCACCCCTCCACTTT